Below, one T cell receptor beta chain is given with its context. Naive CD8 cells lacked CD45RO, underwent positive selection for CCR7 and left out terminally differentiated effector memory CD45RA+ cells. Within Nashville, Tennessee resided all donors, each a Caucasian adult. This sample stems from a study of shared clonotypes between healthy human individuals. Genomic DNA of every subset was divided equally among multiple immunoSEQ plates. Method: immunoSEQ multiplex PCR; TCRdb's copy keeps in-frame clones and lacks some. The data hold roughly 2,000,000 clones, with roughly 93% observed a single time. From germline, CDR1 is SGHAT and CDR2 FQNNGV. Trimming pared 5 bases from V and 2 bases from J, leaving 19 bases between. The CDR3 has 17 residues.

The source material was naive CD8+ T cells from PBMCs. This clonotype originated in a young man in good health. Some clones in this sample may be carry-over from other donors' samples. The chain couples TRBV11-2 to TRBJ2-1; possibly TRBD2 for D (6 bases). CDR3 residues: CASSPVVSRDAYNEQFF. The CDR3 bases are TGTGCCAGCAGCCCAGTGGTATCGCGGGACGCCTACAATGAGCAGTTCTTC.